Below, 11 T cell receptor beta chains from the same sample are listed, as sequenced in a study of T cells in Graves' hyperthyroidism and ophthalmopathy. Amplification targeted TCR beta CDR3 regions from RNA transcripts. First-round RT-PCR of the TCR CDR3 relied on the HTBI primer set. Each CDR3 protein is one row after TCRdb ran MiXCR on the multiplex PCR reads. This table holds around 350,000 distinct CDR3 sequences, approximately 18% found once. Sequencing was carried out using blood. These TCRs come from a woman aged 25 to 39 with Graves' hyperthyroidism that later progressed to Graves' ophthalmopathy.

This clonotype was counted only a few times. The V call is TRBV13, the J call TRBJ2-7, with no clear D. CDR1 is PRHDT and CDR2 is FYEKMQ in the germline V gene (reference sequence). Trimming cost V 0 bases and J 4 bases, with 10 bases left between them. The CDR3 consists of 14 residues. For the CDR3, the DNA is TGTGCCAGCAGCTTAGGCGACTTGGGTTACGAGCAGTACTTC. Translated, it gives CASSLGDLGYEQYF.

This clonotype was seen repeatedly, ten times or more. This chain uses TRBV12-3 or TRBV12-4 with TRBJ2-7; D tentatively fits TRBD1 or TRBD2 (5 bases each). The CDR3 runs 17 residues. V shed 6 bases and J shed 9 bases, with 30 bases lying between them. CDR3 amino acids: CASSPITPGTRVFVQYF. CDR3 nucleotide sequence: TGTGCCAGCAGCCCGATTACCCCAGGGACCAGGGTATTCGTGCAGTACTTC.

Ten or more counts support this clonotype. The chain recombines TRBV12-3 or TRBV12-4 with TRBJ1-4; the D gene is possibly TRBD1 (6 bases). V was cut by 6 bases and J by 4 bases, with 12 bases left in between. The CDR3 contains 14 residues. CDR3 in amino acids: CASSRGRINEKLFF. CDR3 DNA: TGTGCCAGCAGCAGGGGACGGATTAATGAAAAACTGTTTTTT.

Ten or more counts support this clonotype. This chain connects TRBV3-1 to TRBJ2-3, with TRBD2 matching 7 bases. With V trimmed by 0 bases and J by 4 bases, 13 bases remained unmatched. The CDR3 loop spans 18 amino acids. Germline lookup yields CDR1 LGHDT and CDR2 YNNKEL (reference sequence). DNA of the CDR3: TGTGCCAGCAGCCAAGAGGGCACGGCGGGAGTATGGTCAGATACGCAGTATTTT. Translated: CASSQEGTAGVWSDTQYF.

This clonotype showed up just a few times. V is TRBV19 and J is TRBJ1-2; D is possibly TRBD1 (5 bases). The V gene's germline CDR1 is LNHDA and CDR2 SQIVND (reference sequence). The CDR3 runs 14 residues. Deletions cut 3 bases from V and 8 bases from J, with 16 bases between. The CDR3 nucleotides are TGTGCCAGTAGTATGAGGGGACCGCGATTCGGCTACACCTTC. As protein: CASSMRGPRFGYTF.

This clonotype was seen ten or more times. This sequence joins TRBV27 and TRBJ2-7, with TRBD2 identical over 14 bases. There are 16 residues in the CDR3. The J segment lost 3 bases and the V segment lost 4 bases, leaving 5 bases of the junction unmatched. Germline values: CDR1 MNHEY, CDR2 SMNVEV (reference sequence). In DNA, the CDR3 is TGTGCCAGCAGTTGGGGGACTAGCGGGAGTAACTACGAGCAGTACTTC. It encodes CASSWGTSGSNYEQYF.

The CDR3 DNA sequence: TGTGCCAGCAGTGACACCCCTTGGGACTTTTCCCCGGGCTCACCCCTCCACTTT. Translation: CASSDTPWDFSPGSPLHF. The V call is TRBV6-4, the J call TRBJ1-6; D is possibly TRBD1 (5 bases). This CDR3 has 18 amino acids. V was cut by 2 bases and J by 10 bases, with 24 bases left in between. CDR1 is MRHNA, CDR2 SNTAGT, per germline.

The chain combines TRBV19 with TRBJ2-1; no reliable D call. The CDR3 totals 12 residues. Germline V gives CDR1 LNHDA, CDR2 SQIVND (reference sequence). V shed 6 bases and J shed 7 bases, with 10 bases lying between them. CDR3 coding DNA: TGTGCCAGTAGCGGGCTATTGAATGAGCAGTTCTTC. This sequence encodes CASSGLLNEQFF.

The V and J genes are TRBV19 and TRBJ1-6, with a possible D match to TRBD1 (6 bases). The CDR3 runs 14 residues. Per the germline V gene, CDR1 is LNHDA and CDR2 is SQIVND (reference sequence). The germline V and J ends were trimmed by 5 bases and 8 bases, with 13 bases remaining between them. The CDR3 bases are TGTGCCAGTAGTGCAGGGGCTATGTATTCACCCCTCCACTTT. This encodes CASSAGAMYSPLHF.

V usage is TRBV7-3 and J usage is TRBJ2-3, with D tentatively TRBD1 (6 bases). The germline gives CDR1 SGHTA, CDR2 FQGTGA. V lost 6 bases, J lost 2 bases, and 12 bases lay in between. The CDR3 consists of 14 residues. CDR3 DNA: TGTGCCAGCAGTCCGGACAGATTCACAGATACGCAGTATTTT. It translates to CASSPDRFTDTQYF.

This clonotype came up many times. This chain uses TRBV5-1 with TRBJ2-1; D might be TRBD1 (6 bases). This CDR3 region has 14 residues. The germline V gene encodes CDR1 SGHRS and CDR2 YFSETQ. The germline V and J ends were trimmed by 1 base and 8 bases, with 13 bases remaining between them. The CDR3 coding sequence is TGCGCCAGCAGCTTGACAGGGTTCCGGGATGAGCAGTTCTTC. Translated: CASSLTGFRDEQFF. The full variable domain, its missing parts supplied by reference TRBV5-1 and TRBJ2-1, is KAGVTQTPRYLIKTRGQQVTLSCSPISGHRSVSWYQQTPGQGLQFLFEYFSETQRNKGNFPGRFSGRQFSNSRSEMNVSTLELGDSALYLCASSLTGFRDEQFFGPGTRLTVL.